Below, 17 T cell receptor beta chains from the same sample are listed, as sequenced in a study of shared clonotypes between healthy human individuals. The table came from immunoSEQ multiplex PCR; TCRdb's copy has only in-frame clones and leaves some out. Seen here are some 500,000 clones, approximately 95% observed once, and the top ten hold under 0.065%. Sequencing was carried out using naive CD4+ T cells sorted from blood. Indicated subset: CD45RA+ positively selected. The receptors were gathered from a woman in her twenties or thirties in good health.

V is TRBV27 and J is TRBJ2-6, with D perhaps being TRBD1 or TRBD2 (5 bases each). V lost 2 bases and J 4 bases, leaving 15 bases between the germline ends. Germline values: CDR1 MNHEY, CDR2 SMNVEV (reference sequence). This CDR3 spans 17 amino acids. The DNA for the CDR3 is TGTGCCAGCAGTTTAAGGCCCGGGGCCTCCGGGGCCAACGTCCTGACTTTC. Translating it yields CASSLRPGASGANVLTF.

The chain joins TRBV6-5 to TRBJ2-5; 7 bases map to TRBD2. CDR3 length equals 13 residues. Losses at the gene ends were 6 bases for V and 4 bases for J; bases not matched to a gene: 5. Germline CDR1 reads MNHEY; CDR2 reads SVGAGI. Here the CDR3 DNA reads TGTGCCAGCAGGGCGGGAGCACGAGAGACCCAGTACTTC. Translating it yields CASRAGARETQYF.

CDR3 sequence: CASSQTPRLAGELHNEQFF. CDR3 bases: TGTGCCAGCTCCCAGACCCCACGACTAGCGGGGGAACTCCACAATGAGCAGTTCTTC. This chain connects TRBV28 to TRBJ2-1; TRBD2 aligns across 12 bases. Germline V gene sequence: CDR1 MDHEN, CDR2 SYDVKM. This CDR3 region has 19 residues. Unmatched junction bases numbered 19, after V lost 8 bases and J lost 5 bases.

This clone appeared a single time. The chain combines TRBV5-4 with TRBJ2-7; 10 bases agree with TRBD1. This CDR3 region has 15 residues. Losses at the gene ends were 3 bases for V and 3 bases for J; bases not matched to a gene: 6. Germline assignment: CDR1 SGHNT and CDR2 YYREEE (reference sequence). CDR3 loop: CASSSPGTGVYEQYF. DNA of the CDR3: TGTGCCAGCAGCTCACCCGGGACAGGGGTCTACGAGCAGTACTTC.

The rearrangement uses TRBV10-1 and TRBJ2-3; D could derive from TRBD1 or TRBD2 (5 bases each). V shed 3 bases and J shed 6 bases, with 13 bases lying between them. This CDR3 spans 14 amino acids. Per germline, CDR1 WNHNN and CDR2 SYGVQD (reference sequence). CDR3 sequence (DNA): TGCGCCAGCAGTGACGGGGCCGGTTTGGATACGCAGTATTTT. It specifies CASSDGAGLDTQYF.

The V call is TRBV5-1, the J call TRBJ2-3; tentatively, D is TRBD2 (6 bases). The CDR3 is made up of 17 amino acids. V lost 0 bases and J 4 bases, leaving 18 bases between the germline ends. Germline V gives CDR1 SGHRS, CDR2 YFSETQ. The CDR3 sequence: CASSLDPSGGVADTQYF. The CDR3 DNA is TGCGCCAGCAGCTTGGATCCTTCCGGAGGGGTTGCAGATACGCAGTATTTT.

V is TRBV15 and J is TRBJ2-2; D perhaps matches TRBD2 (6 bases). Per germline, CDR1 LNHNV and CDR2 YYDKDF (reference sequence). The CDR3 is made up of 14 amino acids. The V end lost 3 bases, the J end lost 7 bases, and 12 bases lay between the germline ends. CDR3: CATSRVGSDGELFF. As DNA, the CDR3 is TGTGCCACCAGCAGGGTCGGGAGCGACGGGGAGCTGTTTTTT.

The chain couples TRBV2 to TRBJ2-1; D remains unclear. The CDR3 extends over 11 amino acids. CDR1 SNHLY and CDR2 FYNNEI come from the germline V gene. V lost 5 bases to trimming and J lost 5 bases, with 4 bases between them. The CDR3 reads CASSPHNEQFF. In nucleotides, the CDR3 is TGTGCCAGCAGTCCCCACAATGAGCAGTTCTTC.

This sequence joins TRBV19 and TRBJ1-4; a weak D match, TRBD1 (6 bases). Germline CDR1 reads LNHDA; CDR2 reads SQIVND (reference sequence). Trimming stripped 7 bases from V and 3 bases from J, with 15 bases between. The CDR3 has 15 amino acids. CDR3 protein: CASTPSGAPNEKLFF. The CDR3 DNA sequence: TGTGCCAGTACCCCGTCAGGGGCACCTAATGAAAAACTGTTTTTT.

In nucleotides, the CDR3 is TGTGCCAGCAGTTTCCTTACGAGGGGCACGCAAAACTATGGCTACACCTTC. Amino acids: CASSFLTRGTQNYGYTF. The J gene is TRBJ1-2, the V gene TRBV27; tentatively, D is TRBD1 (5 bases). The CDR3 has 17 amino acids. CDR1 is MNHEY and CDR2 is SMNVEV in the germline V gene (reference sequence). V lost 3 bases and J lost 2, with 19 bases in between.

J is TRBJ2-6 and V is TRBV5-6, with D unclear. Trimming cost V 3 bases and J 8 bases, with 6 bases left between them. Germline V gene lookup returns CDR1 SGHDT and CDR2 YYEEEE. The CDR3 sequence is 12 residues long. This CDR3 is CASSSSSNVLTF. The CDR3 DNA sequence: TGTGCCAGCAGCTCTAGTTCCAACGTCCTGACTTTC.

The chain carries TRBV5-4 and TRBJ2-5, with 7 bases that match TRBD2. J was trimmed by 0 bases and V by 2 bases; bases with no gene match: 1. Looked up from germline, CDR1 is SGHNT and CDR2 is YYREEE (reference sequence). The CDR3 is made up of 14 amino acids. The CDR3 region is CASSLAGNQETQYF. The CDR3 DNA is TGTGCCAGCAGCTTAGCGGGAAACCAAGAGACCCAGTACTTC.

This chain connects TRBV6-1 to TRBJ2-7; 8 bases match TRBD1. Trimming took 4 bases from V and 0 from J; bases not matched to a gene: 8. The CDR3 contains 16 residues. Germline V gene lookup returns CDR1 MNHNS and CDR2 SASEGT. The CDR3 spells CASSGTRDRSSYEQYF. In DNA form, the CDR3 reads TGTGCCAGCAGTGGCACCCGGGACAGGAGCTCCTACGAGCAGTACTTC.

This clone was found a few times. The chain couples TRBV7-3 to TRBJ2-7, with TRBD1 identical over 8 bases. The V gene's germline CDR1 is SGHTA and CDR2 FQGTGA. CDR3 length equals 13 residues. J lost 3 bases, V lost 4 bases, and 2 bases had no gene match. This CDR3 reads CASSSGTGYEQYF. The CDR3 bases are TGTGCCAGCAGCTCCGGGACAGGCTACGAGCAGTACTTC.

The V and J genes are TRBV5-6 and TRBJ1-2; D gene ambiguous. Trimming stripped 4 bases from V and 7 bases from J, with 20 bases between. The CDR3 sequence is 15 residues long. Germline-derived CDR1 and CDR2 are SGHDT and YYEEEE. The CDR3 here is CASSAIIFGVGGYTF. CDR3 DNA sequence: TGTGCCAGCAGCGCAATCATCTTCGGGGTTGGTGGCTACACCTTC.

This chain joins TRBV19 and TRBJ1-5; D may be TRBD1 (6 bases). Germline loops: CDR1 LNHDA, CDR2 SQIVND (reference sequence). The CDR3 extends over 14 amino acids. V dropped 3 bases and J dropped 7 bases, with 13 bases sitting between them. CDR3 protein: CASSIKTGSQPQHF. The CDR3 coding sequence is TGTGCCAGTAGTATTAAAACAGGGTCGCAGCCCCAGCATTTT.

As concerns this clone: Other DNA sequences within the sample encode an identical CDR3. The V gene is TRBV6-5, the J gene TRBJ1-5; D unresolved. Trimming took 6 bases from V and 4 from J, leaving 7 bases between them. In germline, CDR1 is MNHEY, CDR2 SVGAGI. This CDR3 comprises 12 residues. CDR3 sequence (DNA): TGTGCCAGCAGGGGCCCAAATCAGCCCCAGCATTTT. As protein: CASRGPNQPQHF.